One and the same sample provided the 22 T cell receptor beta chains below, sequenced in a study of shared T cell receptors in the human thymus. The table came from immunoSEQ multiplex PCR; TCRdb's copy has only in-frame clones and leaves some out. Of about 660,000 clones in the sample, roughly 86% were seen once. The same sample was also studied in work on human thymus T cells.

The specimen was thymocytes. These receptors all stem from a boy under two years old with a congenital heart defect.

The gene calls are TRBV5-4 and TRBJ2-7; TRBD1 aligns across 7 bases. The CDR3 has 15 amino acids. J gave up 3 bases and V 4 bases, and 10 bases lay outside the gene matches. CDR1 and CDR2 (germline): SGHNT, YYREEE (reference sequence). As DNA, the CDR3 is TGTGCCAGCAGCGTACCCGGCACAGGGGACTACGAGCAGTACTTC. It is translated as CASSVPGTGDYEQYF.

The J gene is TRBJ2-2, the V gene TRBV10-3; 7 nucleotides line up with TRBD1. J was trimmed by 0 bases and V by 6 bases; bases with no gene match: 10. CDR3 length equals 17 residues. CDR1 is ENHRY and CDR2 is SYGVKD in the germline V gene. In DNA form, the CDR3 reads TGTGCCATCAGCGACAGGGCCCCTATAGCGAACACCGGGGAGCTGTTTTTT. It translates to CAISDRAPIANTGELFF.

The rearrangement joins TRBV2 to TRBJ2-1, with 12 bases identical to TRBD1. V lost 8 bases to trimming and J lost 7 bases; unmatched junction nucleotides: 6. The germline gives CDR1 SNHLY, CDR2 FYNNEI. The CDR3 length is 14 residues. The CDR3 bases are TGTGCCAGCGAGTGGGACAGGGGGCGAAATGAGCAGTTCTTC. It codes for CASEWDRGRNEQFF.

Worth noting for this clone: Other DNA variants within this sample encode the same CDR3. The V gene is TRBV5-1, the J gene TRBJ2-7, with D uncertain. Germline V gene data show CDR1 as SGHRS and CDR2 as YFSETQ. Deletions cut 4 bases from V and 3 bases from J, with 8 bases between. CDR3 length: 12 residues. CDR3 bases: TGCGCCAGCAGCCTTACAAGCTACGAGCAGTACTTC. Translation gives CASSLTSYEQYF.

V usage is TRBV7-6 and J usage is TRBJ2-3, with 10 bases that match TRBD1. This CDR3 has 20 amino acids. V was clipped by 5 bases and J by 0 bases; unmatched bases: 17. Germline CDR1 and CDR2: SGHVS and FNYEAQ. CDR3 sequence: CASSQRQGAGWRHSTDTQYF. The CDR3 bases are TGTGCCAGCAGCCAAAGACAGGGGGCAGGGTGGCGACATAGCACAGATACGCAGTATTTT.

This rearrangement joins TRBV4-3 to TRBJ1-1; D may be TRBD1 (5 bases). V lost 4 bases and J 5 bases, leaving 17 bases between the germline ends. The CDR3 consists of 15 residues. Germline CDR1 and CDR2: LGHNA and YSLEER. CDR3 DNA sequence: TGCGCCAGCAGCCGCCTGGGGGGGGAAGGAACTGAAGCTTTCTTT. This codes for CASSRLGGEGTEAFF.

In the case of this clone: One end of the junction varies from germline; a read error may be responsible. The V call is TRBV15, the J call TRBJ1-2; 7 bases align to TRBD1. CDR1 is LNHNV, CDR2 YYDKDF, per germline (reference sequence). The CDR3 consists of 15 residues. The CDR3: CATSRGARGLYDYTF. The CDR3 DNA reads TGTGCCACCAGCAGGGGGGCGAGGGGGCTTTATGACTACACCTTC.

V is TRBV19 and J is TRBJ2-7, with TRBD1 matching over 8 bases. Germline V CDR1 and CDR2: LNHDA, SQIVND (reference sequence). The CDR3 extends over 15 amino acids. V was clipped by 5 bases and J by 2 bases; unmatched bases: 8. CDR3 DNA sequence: TGTGCCAGTAGTCCTCAGGGGGCGCGGGCCTACGAGCAGTACTTC. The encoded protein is CASSPQGARAYEQYF. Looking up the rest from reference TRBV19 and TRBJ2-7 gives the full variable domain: DGGITQSPKYLFRKEGQNVTLSCEQNLNHDAMYWYRQDPGQGLRLIYYSQIVNDFQKGDIAEGYSVSREKKESFPLTVTSAQKNPTAFYLCASSPQGARAYEQYFGPGTRLTVT.

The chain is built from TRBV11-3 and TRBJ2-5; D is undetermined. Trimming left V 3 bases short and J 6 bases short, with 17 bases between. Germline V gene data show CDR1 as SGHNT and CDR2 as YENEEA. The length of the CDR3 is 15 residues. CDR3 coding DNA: TGTGCCAGCAGCTTCCATCCCTCCCTGAGGCAGACCCAGTACTTC. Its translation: CASSFHPSLRQTQYF.

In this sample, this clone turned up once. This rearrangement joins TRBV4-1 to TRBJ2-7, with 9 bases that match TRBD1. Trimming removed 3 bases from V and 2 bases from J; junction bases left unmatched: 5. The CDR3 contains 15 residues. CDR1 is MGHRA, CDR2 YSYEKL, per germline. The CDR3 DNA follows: TGCGCCAGCAGCCACCACAACAGGGGGCCCTACGAGCAGTACTTC. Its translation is CASSHHNRGPYEQYF.

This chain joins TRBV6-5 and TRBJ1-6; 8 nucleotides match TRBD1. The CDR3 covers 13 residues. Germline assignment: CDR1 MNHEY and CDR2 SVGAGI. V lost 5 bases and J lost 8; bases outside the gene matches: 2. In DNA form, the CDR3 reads TGTGCCAGCAGTGGACAGGGATATTCACCCCTCCACTTT. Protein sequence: CASSGQGYSPLHF.

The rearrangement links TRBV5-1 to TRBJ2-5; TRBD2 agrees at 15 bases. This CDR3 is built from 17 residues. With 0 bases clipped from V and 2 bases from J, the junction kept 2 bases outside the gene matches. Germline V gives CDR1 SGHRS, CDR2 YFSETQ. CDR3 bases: TGCGCCAGCAGCTTGGTGGGGACTAGCGGGGGGCAAGAGACCCAGTACTTC. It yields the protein CASSLVGTSGGQETQYF.

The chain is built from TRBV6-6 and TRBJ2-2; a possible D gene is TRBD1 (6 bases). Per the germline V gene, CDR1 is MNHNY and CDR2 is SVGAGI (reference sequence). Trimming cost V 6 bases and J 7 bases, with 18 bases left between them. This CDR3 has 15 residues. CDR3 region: CASSPPGTGRGELFF. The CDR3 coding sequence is TGTGCCAGCAGCCCTCCCGGTACAGGGCGCGGGGAGCTGTTTTTT.

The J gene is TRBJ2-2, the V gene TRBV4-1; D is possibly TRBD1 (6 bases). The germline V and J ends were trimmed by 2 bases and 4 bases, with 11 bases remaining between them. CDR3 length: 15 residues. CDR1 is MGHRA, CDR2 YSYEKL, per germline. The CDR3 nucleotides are TGCGCCAGCAGCCAATCCAGGGGCGGCACCGGGGAGCTGTTTTTT. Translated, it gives CASSQSRGGTGELFF.

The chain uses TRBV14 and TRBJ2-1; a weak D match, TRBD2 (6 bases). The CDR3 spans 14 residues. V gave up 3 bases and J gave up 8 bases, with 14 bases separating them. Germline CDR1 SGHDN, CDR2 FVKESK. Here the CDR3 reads CASSHSGPWDEQFF. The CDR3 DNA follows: TGTGCCAGCAGCCATAGCGGCCCCTGGGATGAGCAGTTCTTC. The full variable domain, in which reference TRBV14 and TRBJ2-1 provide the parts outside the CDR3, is EAGVTQFPSHSVIEKGQTVTLRCDPISGHDNLYWYRRVMGKEIKFLLHFVKESKQDESGMPNNRFLAERTGGTYSTLKVQPAELEDSGVYFCASSHSGPWDEQFFGPGTRLTVL.

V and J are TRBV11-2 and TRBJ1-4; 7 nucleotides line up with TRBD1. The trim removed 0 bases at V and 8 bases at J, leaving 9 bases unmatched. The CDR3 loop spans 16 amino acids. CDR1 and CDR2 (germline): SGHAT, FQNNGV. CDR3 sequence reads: CASSLDEDRPREKLFF. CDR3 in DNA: TGTGCCAGCAGCTTAGATGAGGACAGGCCGAGGGAAAAACTGTTTTTT.

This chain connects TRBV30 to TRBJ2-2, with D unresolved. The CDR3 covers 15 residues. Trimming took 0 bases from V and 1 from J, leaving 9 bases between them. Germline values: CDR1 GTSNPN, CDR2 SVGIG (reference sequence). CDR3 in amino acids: CAWSVADLNTGELFF. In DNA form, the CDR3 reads TGTGCCTGGAGTGTTGCGGATCTGAACACCGGGGAGCTGTTTTTT.

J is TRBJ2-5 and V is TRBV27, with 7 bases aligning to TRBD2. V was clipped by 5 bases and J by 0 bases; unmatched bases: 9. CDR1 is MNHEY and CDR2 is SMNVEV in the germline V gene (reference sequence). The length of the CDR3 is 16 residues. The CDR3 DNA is TGTGCCAGCAGTCCGGCGGGGGAGCGTCACCAAGAGACCCAGTACTTC. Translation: CASSPAGERHQETQYF.

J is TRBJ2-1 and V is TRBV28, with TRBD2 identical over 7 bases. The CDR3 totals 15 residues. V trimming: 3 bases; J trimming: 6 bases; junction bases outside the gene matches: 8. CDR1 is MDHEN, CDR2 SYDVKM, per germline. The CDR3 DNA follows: TGTGCCAGCAGTTTTTTGGGAGGGTCAGGCAATGAGCAGTTCTTC. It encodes CASSFLGGSGNEQFF.

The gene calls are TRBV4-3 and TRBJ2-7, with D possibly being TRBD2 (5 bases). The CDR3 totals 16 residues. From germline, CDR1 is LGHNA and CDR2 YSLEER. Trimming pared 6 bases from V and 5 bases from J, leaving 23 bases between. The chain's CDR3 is CASSHRQTRSPHEQYF. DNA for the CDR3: TGCGCCAGCAGTCATAGACAAACTAGATCCCCCCACGAGCAGTACTTC.

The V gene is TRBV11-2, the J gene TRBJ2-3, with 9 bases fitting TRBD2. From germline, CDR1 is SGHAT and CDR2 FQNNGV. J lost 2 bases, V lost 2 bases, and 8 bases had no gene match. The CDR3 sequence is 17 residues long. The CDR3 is CASSLKLREGFTDTQYF. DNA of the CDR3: TGTGCCAGCAGCTTAAAATTGCGGGAGGGCTTCACAGATACGCAGTATTTT.

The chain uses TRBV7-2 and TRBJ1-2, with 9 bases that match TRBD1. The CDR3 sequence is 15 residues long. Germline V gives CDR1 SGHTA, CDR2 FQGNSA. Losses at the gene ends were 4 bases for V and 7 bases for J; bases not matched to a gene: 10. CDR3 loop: CASSSGSTGGLGYTF. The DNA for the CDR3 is TGTGCCAGCAGCTCCGGATCAACAGGGGGCCTTGGCTACACCTTC.